This T cell receptor (beta chain) was obtained from a study of T cells in localized non-small cell lung cancer. Study conclusions and caveats: Clonality peaked in uninvolved adjacent lung rather than tumor. Higher T cell density in the blood was associated with longer overall survival, whereas higher adjacent-lung clonality associated with shorter survival. A median of around 60 of the top 100 tumor clones appeared in adjacent lung, which was paired and uninvolved.

Germline V gene sequence: CDR1 KGHSH, CDR2 LQKENI. The CDR3 loop spans 14 amino acids. Trimming cost V 6 bases and J 5 bases, with 14 bases left between them. TCRdb's table, derived via immunoSEQ multiplex PCR, lists solely in-frame clones and lacks some. The sample has about 2,100 clones; under 25% are singletons. A note on this clone: Its specificity is unknown.

The V gene is TRBV18, the J gene TRBJ1-5; D perhaps matches TRBD1 (5 bases). The sequencing here drew on lung tumor tissue, taken before any cancer treatment. The receptor was isolated from a woman aged 35 to 70 with stage I lung adenocarcinoma. The CDR3 DNA sequence: TGTGCCAGCTCTGGCAGGGAGGTCGATCAGCCCCAGCATTTT. Protein sequence: CASSGREVDQPQHF.